A selection of T cell receptor beta chains follows, all from one sample in a study of blood T cell repertoires in COVID-19. Profiled with immunoSEQ multiplex PCR; TCRdb holds only in-frame clones, not every one. The sample consists of over 150,000 clones, roughly 84% of them appearing once. The sequenced sample was peripheral blood. These TCRs come from a woman in her sixties with COVID-19, enrolled during active disease. Each CDR3 is given with its conserved first and last residue. Each record gives: D gene, J gene, clone size, V gene, CDR3 protein, CDR3 DNA. A D gene is named only where the DNA matches it firmly. Not all rows give a size; the values are once, few, many and, for expanded clones, a class.

- | TRBJ2-1 | - | TRBV14 | CASSQDVPSSGNEQFF | TGTGCCAGCAGCCAAGATGTGCCTAGCAGTGGGAATGAGCAGTTCTTC
TRBD2 | TRBJ2-1 | once | TRBV2 | CASSVQAGGPMNEQFF | TGTGCCAGCAGTGTCCAAGCGGGAGGGCCAATGAATGAGCAGTTCTTC
- | TRBJ1-2 | once | TRBV5-6 | CASSREGHYGYTF | TGTGCCAGCAGTCGCGAGGGCCACTATGGCTACACCTTC
TRBD1 | TRBJ2-5 | - | TRBV19 | CASSIGIGGPQETQYF | TGTGCCAGTAGTATAGGGATAGGGGGCCCCCAAGAGACCCAGTACTTC
TRBD1 | TRBJ2-2 | - | TRBV9 | CASSPGQGAPGELFF | TGTGCCAGCAGCCCGGGACAGGGGGCGCCCGGGGAGCTGTTTTTT
TRBD2 | TRBJ2-2 | - | TRBV9 | CASSSTSGGQNTGELFF | TGTGCCAGCAGCTCGACTAGCGGGGGGCAGAACACCGGGGAGCTGTTTTTT
- | TRBJ2-2 | - | TRBV18 | CASSPSAARFNTGELFF | TGTGCCAGCTCACCAAGCGCGGCACGATTCAACACCGGGGAGCTGTTTTTT
TRBD2 | TRBJ2-6 | once | TRBV19 | CASSLAGTGANVLTF | TGTGCCAGTAGTTTAGCGGGAACCGGGGCCAACGTCCTGACTTTC
- | TRBJ1-2 | - | TRBV6-5 | CATTRTLNYGYTF | TGTGCCACCACGCGGACACTTAACTATGGCTACACCTTC
TRBD1 | TRBJ2-2 | - | TRBV7-9 | CASRPTGLGTGELFF | TGTGCCAGCAGACCGACAGGGTTGGGCACCGGGGAGCTGTTTTTT
- | TRBJ1-1 | once | TRBV24-1 | CATSGTGNTEAFF | TGTGCCACCAGTGGTACAGGGAACACTGAAGCTTTCTTT
- | TRBJ2-6 | - | TRBV5-8 | CASSGRLLVANVLTF | TGTGCCAGCAGCGGGAGACTCCTCGTAGCTAACGTCCTGACTTTC
TRBD1 | TRBJ1-1 | - | TRBV18 | CASSPAGTGVAEAFF | TGTGCCAGCTCACCGGCCGGGACAGGGGTCGCTGAAGCTTTCTTT
TRBD2 | TRBJ2-5 | few | TRBV5-1 | CASSLGSGSLGSGTQYF | TGCGCCAGCAGCTTGGGTAGCGGGAGTTTGGGGTCTGGGACCCAGTACTTC
TRBD2 | TRBJ2-4 | many | TRBV19 | CASRSPGGKNIQYF | TGTGCCAGTCGCTCTCCGGGGGGGAAAAACATTCAGTACTTC
TRBD1 | TRBJ2-3 | - | TRBV2 | CASRYDRGGSTDTQYF | TGTGCCAGCAGGTACGACAGGGGCGGAAGCACAGATACGCAGTATTTT
TRBD1 | TRBJ1-3 | - | TRBV19 | CASRTGNFGNTIYF | TGTGCCAGTAGGACAGGGAATTTCGGAAACACCATATATTTT
- | TRBJ1-2 | few | TRBV7-2 | CASSLGQTANYGYTF | TGTGCCAGCAGCTTAGGGCAGACAGCTAACTATGGCTACACCTTC
- | TRBJ1-5 | - | TRBV27 | CASSLSKGGNQPQHF | TGTGCCAGCAGTTTATCAAAAGGGGGCAATCAGCCCCAGCATTTT
TRBD1 | TRBJ1-2 | - | TRBV30 | CAWSGTASYGYTF | TGTGCCTGGAGCGGGACAGCCTCTTATGGCTACACCTTC
- | TRBJ2-5 | once | TRBV10-1 | CASSETGQETQYF | TGCGCCAGCAGTGAGACAGGGCAAGAGACCCAGTACTTC
TRBD2 | TRBJ2-7 | few | TRBV4-2 | CASSQALAGGLGEQYF | TGTGCCAGCAGCCAAGCATTGGCGGGAGGTCTAGGCGAGCAGTACTTC
TRBD1 | TRBJ1-2 | - | TRBV20-1 | CSASQDRGPLGYTF | TGCAGTGCTAGTCAGGACAGGGGGCCCCTAGGCTACACCTTC
- | TRBJ1-2 | few | TRBV6-4 | CASSDSGDLGIGGYTF | TGTGCCAGCAGTGACTCAGGGGATTTGGGGATTGGTGGCTACACCTTC
TRBD1 | TRBJ2-1 | - | TRBV2 | CASRTGQGAYNEQFF | TGTGCCAGCAGGACGGGACAGGGGGCTTACAATGAGCAGTTCTTC
- | TRBJ1-2 | - | TRBV18 | CASSPESAGAYGYTF | TGTGCCAGCTCACCAGAGTCGGCAGGGGCCTATGGCTACACCTTC
TRBD1 | TRBJ1-2 | - | TRBV6-5 | CASRPGTVNYGYTF | TGTGCCAGCAGACCCGGGACAGTTAACTATGGCTACACCTTC